These 10 T cell receptor beta chains originate from one sample sequenced in a study of control samples from healthy donors and cancer patients. Data came from immunoSEQ multiplex PCR; TCRdb stores just in-frame clones and leaves some out. The table has roughly 23,000 clones, about 80% seen once. Sequencing input: PBMCs. The receptors here all came from a man aged 55 to 69 with head and neck cancer.

The chain carries TRBV19 and TRBJ1-5, with TRBD1 matching over 9 bases. The CDR3 is made up of 13 amino acids. After removal of 9 bases from V and 4 bases from J, the junction contained 4 bases not matched to a gene. Germline assignment: CDR1 LNHDA and CDR2 SQIVND (reference sequence). CDR3 sequence reads: CASQQGANQPQHF. DNA of the CDR3: TGTGCCAGCCAACAGGGGGCGAATCAGCCCCAGCATTTT.

In DNA, the CDR3 is TGTGCCAGCAGTAGGGGGAACACAGATACGCAGTATTTT. Protein: CASSRGNTDTQYF. The J gene is TRBJ2-3, the V gene TRBV2; possible D gene TRBD1, 6 bases. V was clipped by 5 bases and J by 2 bases, with 8 bases between them. Germline V gene sequence: CDR1 SNHLY, CDR2 FYNNEI. This CDR3 comprises 13 residues.

This rearrangement joins TRBV5-4 to TRBJ1-5; D is ambiguous. The V and J ends lost 0 bases and 4 bases respectively, with 5 bases between them. The CDR3 length is 13 residues. CDR1 SGHNT and CDR2 YYREEE come from the germline V gene (reference sequence). The CDR3 DNA is TGTGCCAGCAGCTTGGGGGTAAATCAGCCCCAGCATTTT. It is translated as CASSLGVNQPQHF.

This clone was found a few times. The CDR3 here is CASGLETQYF. The CDR3 DNA is TGTGCCAGCGGCCTGGAGACCCAGTACTTC. The chain couples TRBV25-1 to TRBJ2-5, with D unresolved. Trimming took off 8 bases at V and 5 bases at J, with 6 bases between the two ends. This CDR3 comprises 10 residues. CDR1 is MGHDK, CDR2 SYGVNS, per germline. Complete variable domain (other parts from reference TRBV25-1 and TRBJ2-5): EADIYQTPRYLVIGTGKKITLECSQTMGHDKMYWYQQDPGMELHLIHYSYGVNSTEKGDLSSESTVSRIRTEHFPLTLESARPSHTSQYLCASGLETQYFGPGTRLLVL.

V and J are TRBV3-1 (or the pseudogene TRBV3-2) and TRBJ1-1; a weak D match, TRBD1 (6 bases). The germline V gene encodes CDR1 LGHDT and CDR2 YNNKEL (reference sequence). This CDR3 is built from 14 residues. The V end was cut by 4 bases, the J end by 5 bases, with 14 bases between. Here the CDR3 reads CASSLQGRRTEAFF. The CDR3 bases are TGTGCCAGCAGCCTTCAGGGGAGAAGAACTGAAGCTTTCTTT.

The chain uses TRBV3-1 (or the pseudogene TRBV3-2) and TRBJ2-1; possible D gene TRBD2, 5 bases. Germline values: CDR1 LGHDT, CDR2 YNNKEL (reference sequence). This CDR3 comprises 18 residues. V lost 0 bases, J lost 0 bases, and 15 bases lay in between. The CDR3 sequence is CASSQDGMGGFSYNEQFF. CDR3 coding DNA: TGTGCCAGCAGCCAAGATGGAATGGGCGGGTTCTCCTACAATGAGCAGTTCTTC.

V usage is TRBV7-9 and J usage is TRBJ2-1; weak D call: TRBD2 (6 bases). The V gene's germline CDR1 is SEHNR and CDR2 FQNEAQ (reference sequence). This CDR3 is built from 15 residues. V shed 5 bases and J shed 0 bases, with 11 bases lying between them. The CDR3, as DNA: TGTGCCAGCAGCCCGACAGCGGGCTCCTACAATGAGCAGTTCTTC. This sequence encodes CASSPTAGSYNEQFF.

This sequence joins TRBV5-1 and TRBJ1-2, with D hard to call. Per germline, CDR1 SGHRS and CDR2 YFSETQ. This CDR3 has 18 amino acids. V dropped 2 bases and J dropped 4 bases, with 24 bases sitting between them. CDR3 DNA: TGCGCCAGCAGCTTAAATTTAGAGACGGGATACGATTCCTATGGCTACACCTTC. Amino acids: CASSLNLETGYDSYGYTF.

This clone was counted a few times. This chain uses TRBV11-2 with TRBJ2-1, with unresolved D. The CDR3 runs 14 residues. Germline CDR1 reads SGHAT; CDR2 reads FQNNGV. Between the trimmed V and J ends, which lost 1 base and 1 base, there was a span of 5 bases. In nucleotides, the CDR3 is TGTGCCAGCAGCTTAGGGTTATCCTACAATGAGCAGTTCTTC. Translated: CASSLGLSYNEQFF.

The chain has TRBV2 and TRBJ2-1; TRBD2 matches 13 bases. V lost 6 bases and J lost 9; bases outside the gene matches: 11. CDR3 size: 16 residues. CDR1 is SNHLY, CDR2 FYNNEI, per germline. CDR3 sequence (DNA): TGTGCCAGCAGCAGAAGAGGACTAGCGGGGGTACTTGAGCAGTTCTTC. This translates into CASSRRGLAGVLEQFF.